The entry below describes one T cell receptor (beta chain). Clones were read by immunoSEQ multiplex PCR, and TCRdb kept only the in-frame ones, dropping some. The table lists under 90,000 clones, nearly 98% of them singletons. This entry belongs to a study of technical replicates of blood from several donors. The CDR3 is made up of 17 amino acids. The germline CDR1 and CDR2 sequences are MRHNA and SNTAGT. V shed 0 bases and J shed 0 bases, with 14 bases lying between them. The sequence derives from a human donor in good health. V gene TRBV6-4 combines with J gene TRBJ1-1; D gene uncertain. Material for sequencing was T cells isolated from PBMCs. The CDR3 coding sequence is TGTGCCAGCAGTGACTCTCGAAGCCAACTGGTGAACACTGAAGCTTTCTTT. This sequence encodes CASSDSRSQLVNTEAFF.